This T cell receptor (beta chain) emerged from a study (TCRdb year 2016). As for this clonotype: The antigen it recognizes is unknown. No base-level quality is on record; no much larger clone is a single base apart.

Libraries came from RT-PCR. The sequencer was an Illumina MiSeq. Starting from the raw public reads, TCRdb applied fastp trimming at Q25, assembled clones with MiXCR and retained in-frame beta chains. Each CDR3 protein appears once, grouped with its most common genes and DNA. The sample table shows hundreds of thousands of distinct CDR3 sequences, and 14% are seen once. 3% to 4.5% of the sample rests with the top ten. Reading from cysteine to phenylalanine, the CDR3 counts 17 amino acids. The CDR3 DNA has 51 bases and is translated from base 1. From V the trimming removes 6 bases and from J it removes 4 bases, while the gene matches leave 10 bases of the junction unaccounted for. The germline V gene (reference sequence) provides CDR1 LNHDA and CDR2 SQIVND.

The sample taken for sequencing was memory CD4+ T cells from blood. This chain joins TRBV19 to TRBJ2-1; 12 bases in the middle match TRBD2. The TCR sequence derives from a female donor in good health, serving as a healthy control. Here the CDR3 is given as CASRPTSGSFGYNEQFF. The bases are TGTGCCAGTAGACCGACTAGCGGGAGCTTTGGATACAATGAGCAGTTCTTC.